The following is a T cell receptor beta chain sequence with its context. A far more abundant clone sits one base away, making this likely a read error. Primers used for first-strand cDNA, a TRAV- and TRBV-specific set, covered both alpha and beta chains. TCR amplification involved 20 PCR cycles with a constant-region primer and V-primer adapter. TCRdb recomputed calls from the reads with MiXCR, one row per CDR3 protein. The sample carries 39,000 or so distinct CDR3 sequences, around 20% recorded once. The sample originates from a study of low-dose radiotherapy and immunotherapy resistance in tumors. Looking at the study overall: Each two-week cycle included intravenous cyclophosphamide 200 mg/m2, given one day before radiation and immunotherapy. Aspirin 300 mg was given orally each day for four cycles from cycle 1 day 1.

There are 14 residues in the CDR3. CDR1 is SGHAT and CDR2 is FQNNGV in the germline V gene. The germline V and J ends were trimmed by 10 bases and 7 bases, with 23 bases remaining between them. Time point here: after trial treatment. Regarding treatment: LDRT plus nivolumab, ipilimumab, low-dose cyclophosphamide and aspirin (RACIN trial). Treatment combined nivolumab, ipilimumab, aspirin, low-dose cyclophosphamide and low-dose radiotherapy in a dose-escalation trial. Advanced solid tumors without tumor-infiltrating lymphocytes were required for inclusion. This TCR came from a female donor with ovarian cancer. V is TRBV11-2 and J is TRBJ2-7; a weak D match, TRBD2 (6 bases). Here the sequenced sample was PBMCs, taken after low-dose radiotherapy plus immunotherapy. CDR3 amino acids: CATKGPGAYNEQYF. CDR3 nucleotide sequence: TGTGCCACCAAGGGCCCGGGAGCTTACAATGAGCAGTACTTC.